A single sample gave rise to the 12 T cell receptor beta chains below, sequenced in a study of blood T cell repertoires in COVID-19. This table comes from immunoSEQ multiplex PCR, and its TCRdb copy is limited to in-frame clones, with some not included. The sample has around 300,000 clones, 80% to 90% seen once. The specimen was peripheral blood. These TCRs come from a woman between 70 and 85 years old with acute or convalescent COVID-19.

This clone was counted between two and nine times. This rearrangement joins TRBV7-9 to TRBJ1-2; 7 nucleotides align to TRBD1. Trimming at V came to 8 bases and at J to 2 bases, leaving 8 bases not matched to a gene. CDR1 and CDR2 from the germline V gene are SEHNR and FQNEAQ (reference sequence). The CDR3 sequence is 14 residues long. The CDR3 DNA reads TGTGCCAGCTCTGAGAGGGGGCGCAACTATGGCTACACCTTC. This translates into CASSERGRNYGYTF.

The V call is TRBV4-1, the J call TRBJ1-1; D remains ambiguous. Between the trimmed V and J ends, which lost 3 bases and 7 bases, there was a span of 15 bases. There are 14 residues in the CDR3. The V gene's germline CDR1 is MGHRA and CDR2 YSYEKL. As DNA, the CDR3 is TGCGCCAGCAGCCATGGGAGGGCGACTCTTGAAGCTTTCTTT. The encoded protein is CASSHGRATLEAFF.

The chain links TRBV11-2 to TRBJ2-5; D ambiguous. The ends were cut back, 1 base at V and 0 bases at J, with 9 bases in the middle. Germline CDR1 is SGHAT and CDR2 is FQNNGV. The length of the CDR3 is 15 residues. CDR3 DNA sequence: TGTGCCAGCAGCTTAGGAGGCACTTACCAAGAGACCCAGTACTTC. Its translation: CASSLGGTYQETQYF.

V gene TRBV27 combines with J gene TRBJ2-7, with no clear D. This CDR3 spans 13 amino acids. Germline assignment: CDR1 MNHEY and CDR2 SMNVEV (reference sequence). V was pared by 6 bases and J by 0 bases, with 9 bases between. CDR3 sequence reads: CASSQYSSYEQYF. CDR3 bases: TGTGCCAGCAGCCAATACAGCTCCTACGAGCAGTACTTC.

This clone was counted a single time. J is TRBJ2-7 and V is TRBV5-4; maybe TRBD2 (5 bases). The V end was cut by 4 bases, the J end by 2 bases, with 16 bases between. The CDR3 covers 15 residues. Per the germline V gene, CDR1 is SGHNT and CDR2 is YYREEE (reference sequence). CDR3 region: CASSTGPAATYEQYF. CDR3 DNA: TGTGCCAGCAGCACGGGCCCAGCGGCCACCTACGAGCAGTACTTC.

V gene TRBV5-6 combines with J gene TRBJ2-3; 8 bases align to TRBD1. The CDR3 has 14 amino acids. J gave up 11 bases and V 2 bases, and 10 bases lay outside the gene matches. Germline V CDR1 and CDR2: SGHDT, YYEEEE. The CDR3 coding sequence is TGTGCCAGCAGCTTCGGCAGGGGGCGAGTTGGGCAGTATTTT. Residues: CASSFGRGRVGQYF.

A few counts support this clone. The chain links TRBV19 to TRBJ2-3; 7 positions match TRBD2. Germline V gene sequence: CDR1 LNHDA, CDR2 SQIVND (reference sequence). J lost 2 bases, V lost 6 bases, and 8 bases had no gene match. The CDR3 totals 15 residues. The CDR3 DNA reads as TGTGCCAGTAGCCCTACTGCGGGGGACACAGATACGCAGTATTTT. Encoded protein: CASSPTAGDTDTQYF. Filled out from reference TRBV19 and TRBJ2-3, the complete variable domain reads DGGITQSPKYLFRKEGQNVTLSCEQNLNHDAMYWYRQDPGQGLRLIYYSQIVNDFQKGDIAEGYSVSREKKESFPLTVTSAQKNPTAFYLCASSPTAGDTDTQYFGPGTRLTVL.

This clone was observed a handful of times. The chain couples TRBV11-2 to TRBJ1-1; D uncertain. The V end was cut by 4 bases, the J end by 3 bases, with 18 bases between. Germline V gives CDR1 SGHAT, CDR2 FQNNGV. This CDR3 contains 16 residues. Here the CDR3 reads CASSSLDPFYDTEAFF. The CDR3 DNA reads as TGTGCCAGCAGCTCTCTAGACCCTTTTTACGACACTGAAGCTTTCTTT.

This chain joins TRBV10-2 and TRBJ1-5; D is possibly TRBD1 (5 bases). V was cut by 2 bases and J by 7 bases, with 15 bases left in between. From germline, CDR1 is WSHSY and CDR2 SAAADI. CDR3 length equals 15 residues. Here the CDR3 reads CASSETRGGRQPQHF. In nucleotides, the CDR3 is TGCGCCAGCAGTGAGACCCGGGGGGGACGCCAGCCCCAGCATTTT.

CDR3 sequence: CASSLDIRVRDTQYF. CDR3 bases: TGTGCCAGCAGTCTAGATATCAGGGTTAGAGATACGCAGTATTTT. The chain joins TRBV6-5 to TRBJ2-3, with a weak D call TRBD1 (5 bases). The ends were cut back, 5 bases at V and 5 bases at J, with 17 bases in the middle. Germline V gene data show CDR1 as MNHEY and CDR2 as SVGAGI. The CDR3 spans 15 residues.

The chain recombines TRBV5-1 with TRBJ2-2; 10 nucleotides line up with TRBD1. This CDR3 spans 18 amino acids. The V segment lost 2 bases and the J segment 4 bases; nucleotides outside the gene matches: 11. Germline CDR1 SGHRS, CDR2 YFSETQ. Here the CDR3 reads CASSFTPAGQGVTGELFF. The CDR3 bases are TGCGCCAGCAGCTTTACGCCGGCCGGACAGGGGGTCACCGGGGAGCTGTTTTTT.

This sequence joins TRBV5-6 and TRBJ1-2, with D perhaps matching TRBD1 (6 bases). V dropped 4 bases and J dropped 4 bases, with 14 bases sitting between them. CDR3 size: 14 residues. CDR1 SGHDT and CDR2 YYEEEE come from the germline V gene. CDR3 loop: CASSRTGNVYGYTF. The CDR3 nucleotides read TGTGCCAGCAGCCGTACAGGGAACGTCTATGGCTACACCTTC. The full variable domain, rest sourced from reference TRBV5-6 and TRBJ1-2, is DAGVTQSPTHLIKTRGQQVTLRCSPKSGHDTVSWYQQALGQGPQFIFQYYEEEERQRGNFPDRFSGHQFPNYSSELNVNALLLGDSALYLCASSRTGNVYGYTFGSGTRLTVV.